This TCR beta chain was observed in a study of CD8 T cells in Susac syndrome. CD8+ and CD4+ T cells taken from blood had their TCR beta sequenced. An amount of RNA that ranged from 0.5 to 1 ug was reverse transcribed with random hexamers. TCRdb independently ran MiXCR on the immunoSEQ multiplex PCR reads; one entry per CDR3 protein. The sample yields 170,000 or so distinct CDR3 sequences, around 96% seen once. The TCR was taken from a human donor with multiple sclerosis. The sequenced sample consisted of CD8+ T cells from PBMCs.

CDR3 coding DNA: TGTGCCAGCAGCTTTGCCCCTAAGAAGGAGGAGCAGTACTTC. Amino acid sequence: CASSFAPKKEEQYF. The V and J genes are TRBV5-6 and TRBJ2-7; D call uncertain. The V and J ends lost 2 bases and 7 bases respectively, with 16 bases between them. Germline V gives CDR1 SGHDT, CDR2 YYEEEE. The CDR3 is 14 residues long.